A single T cell receptor (beta chain) is shown here with its context. Its antigen is undetermined. This sample was included in a study of cytomegalovirus exposure and HLA in healthy donors. Study-wide background: HLA-typed donors contributed 65 million to 95 million unique TCRs, which were held in an early data release.

Findings of the study overall: In all likelihood, a cluster of highly shared sequence variants was a sequencing artifact.

The PCR ran on 60 Vbeta and 13 Jbeta primers. The assay was immunoSEQ multiplex PCR, and TCRdb's table has in-frame clones only and misses some. The sample shows around 160,000 clones, over 70% of them seen only once. The clonotype originates from a woman in her 40s in good health and CMV-seropositive. The sample consisted of PBMCs.

Here the CDR3 DNA reads TGTGCCAGCAGCGGGGTTACTAGCGGGGGGGCCGGTACGCAGTATTTT. It specifies CASSGVTSGGAGTQYF. This chain uses TRBV9 with TRBJ2-3, with TRBD2 matching over 13 bases. This CDR3 has 16 residues. Unmatched junction bases numbered 9, after V lost 3 bases and J lost 8 bases. The germline V gene encodes CDR1 SGDLS and CDR2 YYNGEE. The full variable domain, rest sourced from reference TRBV9 and TRBJ2-3, is DSGVTQTPKHLITATGQRVTLRCSPRSGDLSVYWYQQSLDQGLQFLIQYYNGEERAKGNILERFSAQQFPDLHSELNLSSLELGDSALYFCASSGVTSGGAGTQYFGPGTRLTVL.